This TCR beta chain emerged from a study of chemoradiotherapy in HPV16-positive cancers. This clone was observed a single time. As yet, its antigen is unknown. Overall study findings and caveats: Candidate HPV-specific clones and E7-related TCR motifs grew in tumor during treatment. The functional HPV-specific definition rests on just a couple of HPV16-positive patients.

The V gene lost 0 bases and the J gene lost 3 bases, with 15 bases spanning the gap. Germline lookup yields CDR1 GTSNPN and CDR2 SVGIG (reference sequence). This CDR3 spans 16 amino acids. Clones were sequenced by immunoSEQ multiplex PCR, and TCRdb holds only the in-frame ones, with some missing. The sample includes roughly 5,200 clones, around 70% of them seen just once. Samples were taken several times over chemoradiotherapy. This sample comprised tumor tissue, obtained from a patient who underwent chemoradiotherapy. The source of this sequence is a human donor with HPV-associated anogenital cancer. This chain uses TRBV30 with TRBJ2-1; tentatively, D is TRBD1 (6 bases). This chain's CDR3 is CAWSVIGRGHYNEQFF. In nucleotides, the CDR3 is TGTGCCTGGAGTGTAATAGGCAGGGGACACTACAATGAGCAGTTCTTC.